These 27 T cell receptor beta chains were all obtained from the same sample, sequenced in a study of blood T cell repertoires in COVID-19 (dated by TCRdb to 2018 to 2020). Library generation was performed with the immunoSEQ multiplex PCR assay. The table comes from immuneACCESS by way of TCRdb, which keeps in-frame sequences with V and J called. Part of the clones is missing from these tables; in studies checked, under half for an unresolved V gene and the rest for unknown reasons. The sample table contains over 400,000 clones; only one count was recorded for 75% to 90% of them. Of the sample, 3% to 3.5% falls within the top ten clones. The sequencing input was peripheral blood. The source is a human donor in a cohort sampled during active COVID-19.

The V gene is TRBV5-4, the J gene TRBJ2-7; 12 nucleotides agree with TRBD2. Germline V gene data show CDR1 as SGHNT and CDR2 as YYREEE (reference sequence). The CDR3 extends over 17 amino acids. V trimming: 2 bases; J trimming: 1 base; junction bases outside the gene matches: 7. The CDR3 loop is CASSFQLAGGISYEQYF. The CDR3 coding sequence is TGTGCCAGCAGCTTTCAACTAGCGGGAGGAATTTCCTACGAGCAGTACTTC.

This sequence joins TRBV9 and TRBJ2-3; tentatively, D is TRBD2 (6 bases). CDR1 SGDLS and CDR2 YYNGEE come from the germline V gene. The CDR3 extends over 16 amino acids. Trimming cost V 4 bases and J 0 bases, with 15 bases left between them. For the CDR3, the DNA is TGTGCCAGCAGCACTTCGACTAGTCCTAGCACAGATACGCAGTATTTT. Amino acids: CASSTSTSPSTDTQYF.

The chain links TRBV3-1 (or the pseudogene TRBV3-2) to TRBJ1-1; 11 bases match TRBD1. The CDR3 spans 14 residues. Germline CDR1 and CDR2: LGHDT and YNNKEL (reference sequence). The junction had 3 bases not matched to a gene; V was cut back by 7 bases and J by 2 bases. The CDR3 DNA is TGTGCCAGCATCCGGACAGGGGGCAACACTGAAGCTTTCTTT. Protein product: CASIRTGGNTEAFF.

The chain uses TRBV28 and TRBJ2-7; the D gene is possibly TRBD1 (6 bases). V dropped 6 bases and J dropped 6 bases, with 18 bases sitting between them. Germline-derived CDR1 and CDR2 are MDHEN and SYDVKM. The CDR3 covers 14 residues. Written as DNA, the CDR3 is TGTGCCAGCAGAAGTCCAGGGGCCGGTCGCGAGCAGTACTTC. It is translated as CASRSPGAGREQYF.

The chain has TRBV20-1 and TRBJ1-2, with 7 bases matching TRBD1. The V gene's germline CDR1 is DFQATT and CDR2 SNEGSKA (reference sequence). The CDR3 is 14 residues long. Unmatched junction bases numbered 8, after V lost 3 bases and J lost 4 bases. The chain's CDR3 is CSASEGGWPYGYTF. The CDR3 coding sequence is TGCAGTGCTAGTGAAGGGGGCTGGCCCTATGGCTACACCTTC.

The chain couples TRBV28 to TRBJ1-2; 9 bases fit TRBD1. CDR1 is MDHEN and CDR2 is SYDVKM in the germline V gene. The CDR3 is 15 amino acids. Trimming took 8 bases from V and 4 from J; bases not matched to a gene: 11. The CDR3 nucleotides are TGTGCCAGCTTGGAGGCGGGACAGGGAACCTATGGCTACACCTTC. It codes for CASLEAGQGTYGYTF.

The rearrangement joins TRBV29-1 to TRBJ1-1; no definite D call. There are 10 residues in the CDR3. V lost 6 bases to trimming and J lost 3 bases, with 5 bases between them. Per germline, CDR1 SQVTM and CDR2 ANQGSEA. DNA of the CDR3: TGCAGCGTGAGGGACACTGAAGCTTTCTTT. Translation gives CSVRDTEAFF.

This clone has only one observation. The gene calls are TRBV6-2 or TRBV6-3 and TRBJ1-4, with TRBD1 matching over 9 bases. This CDR3 is built from 15 residues. Looked up from germline, CDR1 is MNHEY and CDR2 is SVGEGT. The ends lost 4 bases at V and 4 bases at J; junction bases unmatched: 4. The CDR3 sequence is CASSLPTGGNEKLFF. The CDR3 nucleotides are TGTGCCAGCAGTTTACCGACAGGGGGTAATGAAAAACTGTTTTTT.

The genes are TRBV5-8 and TRBJ1-5, with 7 bases aligning to TRBD1. Germline loops: CDR1 SGHTS, CDR2 YDEGEE. With 4 bases clipped from V and 0 bases from J, the junction kept 10 bases outside the gene matches. This CDR3 is 17 amino acids long. The CDR3 protein is CASSTPTGTYSNQPQHF. The CDR3 DNA sequence: TGTGCCAGCAGCACACCGACAGGGACTTATAGCAATCAGCCCCAGCATTTT.

The V and J genes are TRBV7-8 and TRBJ2-7, with 7 positions matching TRBD2. The CDR3 is 14 residues long. The V segment lost 0 bases and the J segment 4 bases; nucleotides outside the gene matches: 3. The V gene's germline CDR1 is SGHVS and CDR2 FQNEAQ. CDR3 loop: CASSLASGLYEQYF. The CDR3 region has the DNA TGTGCCAGCAGCTTAGCGTCGGGACTATACGAGCAGTACTTC.

The V gene is TRBV28, the J gene TRBJ2-7; 13 bases are a match to TRBD2. After removal of 7 bases from V and 4 bases from J, the junction contained 10 bases not matched to a gene. The germline gives CDR1 MDHEN, CDR2 SYDVKM. CDR3 length: 16 amino acids. CDR3 loop: CASTLSRTSGSYEQYF. CDR3 nucleotides: TGTGCCAGCACGCTCTCTCGGACTAGCGGGAGTTACGAGCAGTACTTC.

The gene calls are TRBV19 and TRBJ2-7, with TRBD1 as a possible D gene (5 bases). V lost 4 bases and J lost 4, with 17 bases in between. Germline CDR1 LNHDA, CDR2 SQIVND (reference sequence). This CDR3 contains 15 residues. CDR3 coding DNA: TGTGCCAGTAGTAATCCAGGGATCTCCTGGTACGAGCAGTACTTC. Residues: CASSNPGISWYEQYF.

J is TRBJ2-2 and V is TRBV7-9, with D possibly matching TRBD1 (6 bases). V dropped 2 bases and J dropped 0 bases, with 13 bases sitting between them. Germline CDR1 and CDR2: SEHNR and FQNEAQ (reference sequence). The CDR3 sequence is 17 residues long. The CDR3: CASSLPGGGANTGELFF. The CDR3 DNA reads as TGTGCCAGCAGCTTACCTGGGGGCGGAGCGAACACCGGGGAGCTGTTTTTT.

This chain links TRBV3-1 (or the pseudogene TRBV3-2) with TRBJ1-3; D ambiguous. The length of the CDR3 is 16 residues. V was shortened by 3 bases and J by 0 bases, with 12 bases between the two germline ends. In germline, CDR1 is LGHDT, CDR2 YNNKEL (reference sequence). The CDR3 region has the DNA TGTGCCAGCAGCCAGATTAGAGGGAGCTCTGGAAACACCATATATTTT. Its translation is CASSQIRGSSGNTIYF.

This chain links TRBV19 with TRBJ1-1, with 7 bases lining up with TRBD1. Germline CDR1 and CDR2: LNHDA and SQIVND (reference sequence). CDR3 size: 14 residues. V lost 4 bases, J lost 0 bases, and 2 bases stayed unmatched. DNA of the CDR3: TGTGCCAGTAGTAATAGGGGGCTGAACACTGAAGCTTTCTTT. Encoded protein: CASSNRGLNTEAFF.

The V call is TRBV9, the J call TRBJ2-1, with 7 bases aligning to TRBD1. Trimming cost V 7 bases and J 4 bases; bases outside gene matches: 5. Germline lookup yields CDR1 SGDLS and CDR2 YYNGEE. The CDR3 is 13 residues long. The CDR3 reads CASSPGQYNEQFF. CDR3 nucleotide sequence: TGTGCCAGCTCCCCGGGACAGTACAATGAGCAGTTCTTC. Full variable domain (outside the CDR3, taken from reference TRBV9 and TRBJ2-1): DSGVTQTPKHLITATGQRVTLRCSPRSGDLSVYWYQQSLDQGLQFLIQYYNGEERAKGNILERFSAQQFPDLHSELNLSSLELGDSALYFCASSPGQYNEQFFGPGTRLTVL.

The chain links TRBV7-2 to TRBJ2-5; D is uncertain. There are 16 residues in the CDR3. The germline V gene encodes CDR1 SGHTA and CDR2 FQGNSA. The V end lost 1 base, the J end lost 4 bases, and 16 bases lay between the germline ends. CDR3 nucleotides: TGTGCCAGCAGCTTAGTGGTTTCTTCCCTCGGAGAGACCCAGTACTTC. Translation gives CASSLVVSSLGETQYF.

This clone was counted once. V gene TRBV6-1 combines with J gene TRBJ1-1; D ambiguous. Per the germline V gene, CDR1 is MNHNS and CDR2 is SASEGT. The CDR3 spans 12 residues. V lost 2 bases to trimming and J lost 5 bases, with 6 bases between them. As DNA, the CDR3 is TGTGCCAGCAGTGAACGGGGAACTGAAGCTTTCTTT. It specifies CASSERGTEAFF.

This clone was found once. The chain has TRBV12-3 or TRBV12-4 and TRBJ1-1; D not certain. The CDR3 has 13 amino acids. V was pared by 6 bases and J by 3 bases, with 11 bases between. This chain's CDR3 is CASRGVGDTEAFF. DNA of the CDR3: TGTGCCAGCAGGGGAGTTGGCGACACTGAAGCTTTCTTT.

The rearrangement joins TRBV15 to TRBJ1-4, with unresolved D. Germline V gives CDR1 LNHNV, CDR2 YYDKDF (reference sequence). The CDR3 is made up of 15 amino acids. V was pared by 0 bases and J by 7 bases, with 12 bases between. The CDR3 coding sequence is TGTGCCACCAGCAGAGATGAATTCTCGCGTGAAAAACTGTTTTTT. It specifies CATSRDEFSREKLFF.

The chain recombines TRBV6-2 or TRBV6-3 with TRBJ2-5, with TRBD2 as a possible D gene (5 bases). V lost 6 bases and J lost 5, with 10 bases in between. CDR3 length: 12 amino acids. From germline, CDR1 is MNHEY and CDR2 SVGEGT. CDR3 protein: CASSPGGETQYF. The CDR3 bases are TGTGCCAGCAGCCCAGGAGGCGAGACCCAGTACTTC.

V usage is TRBV7-3 and J usage is TRBJ2-5; 9 positions match TRBD2. J gave up 2 bases and V 2 bases, and 9 bases lay outside the gene matches. CDR3 length equals 17 residues. Germline CDR1 reads SGHTA; CDR2 reads FQGTGA. CDR3 DNA sequence: TGTGCCAGCAGCTTAGGTAGCGGGAGAAGGGGGCAAGAGACCCAGTACTTC. This encodes CASSLGSGRRGQETQYF.

This rearrangement joins TRBV29-1 to TRBJ2-3; TRBD2 aligns across 8 bases. V trimming: 6 bases; J trimming: 7 bases; junction bases outside the gene matches: 9. Germline V gene sequence: CDR1 SQVTM, CDR2 ANQGSEA. This CDR3 is 13 amino acids long. CDR3 loop: CSVELSGGNTQYF. DNA for the CDR3: TGCAGCGTGGAACTTTCGGGGGGGAATACGCAGTATTTT.

This chain uses TRBV28 with TRBJ1-1, with 8 bases fitting TRBD1. CDR3 length: 15 residues. Germline V gene sequence: CDR1 MDHEN, CDR2 SYDVKM. V lost 7 bases and J lost 1; bases outside the gene matches: 8. CDR3 sequence: CASTRGGTGNTEAFF. DNA for the CDR3: TGTGCCAGCACCAGGGGGGGGACAGGGAACACTGAAGCTTTCTTT. The whole variable domain, filled in from reference TRBV28 and TRBJ1-1, reads DVKVTQSSRYLVKRTGEKVFLECVQDMDHENMFWYRQDPGLGLRLIYFSYDVKMKEKGDIPEGYSVSREKKERFSLILESASTNQTSMYLCASTRGGTGNTEAFFGQGTRLTVV.

The rearrangement uses TRBV7-3 and TRBJ2-5; D ambiguous. CDR3 length equals 13 residues. The V end lost 5 bases, the J end lost 5 bases, and 12 bases lay between the germline ends. In germline, CDR1 is SGHTA, CDR2 FQGTGA. CDR3 sequence (DNA): TGTGCCAGCAGCCCCACCCGGTTCGAGACCCAGTACTTC. Translated, it gives CASSPTRFETQYF.

The chain is built from TRBV11-2 and TRBJ2-5; unclear D gene. This CDR3 has 12 amino acids. Trimming left V 6 bases short and J 4 bases short, with 9 bases between. Germline CDR1 is SGHAT and CDR2 is FQNNGV. The CDR3 is CASSPVPETQYF. The CDR3 DNA sequence: TGTGCCAGCAGTCCCGTCCCAGAGACCCAGTACTTC.

V and J are TRBV11-2 and TRBJ2-2; 7 nucleotides line up with TRBD2. This CDR3 has 14 residues. CDR1 SGHAT and CDR2 FQNNGV come from the germline V gene. Germline trimming cut 2 bases from V and 6 bases from J; bases unmatched to any gene: 3. CDR3 sequence reads: CASSLLAGAGELFF. In DNA form, the CDR3 reads TGTGCCAGCAGCTTACTCGCGGGGGCCGGGGAGCTGTTTTTT.